A single sample is the source of the 16 T cell receptor beta chains below, sequenced in a study of T cell responses to AZD1222 COVID-19 vaccine. Generated by immunoSEQ multiplex PCR, the TCRdb table keeps only in-frame clones and is missing some. The sample holds about 130,000 clones, around 93% seen once. Here the sequenced sample was peripheral blood, taken 28 days after the second AZD1222 dose. These receptors were collected from an adult who received the AZD1222 COVID-19 vaccine.

The chain is built from TRBV5-6 and TRBJ1-3; 7 bases match TRBD1. The J segment lost 2 bases and the V segment lost 5 bases, leaving 1 base of the junction unmatched. The germline CDR1 and CDR2 sequences are SGHDT and YYEEEE. CDR3 length equals 13 residues. CDR3 sequence: CASRGTAGNTIYF. CDR3 DNA: TGTGCCAGCAGAGGGACAGCTGGAAACACCATATATTTT.

Only one count was recorded for this clone. The chain employs TRBV5-6 and TRBJ1-3, with a weak D call TRBD1 (6 bases). Germline V gene sequence: CDR1 SGHDT, CDR2 YYEEEE. The length of the CDR3 is 17 residues. With 5 bases removed from V and 0 bases from J, the gap between germline ends came to 18 bases. Here the CDR3 reads CASRLGSGGFSGNTIYF. CDR3 DNA sequence: TGTGCCAGCAGGCTTGGGTCGGGGGGCTTCTCTGGAAACACCATATATTTT.

CDR3 coding DNA: TGCGCCAGCAGCCAAGATAGGTACGGGAATCAGCCCCAGCATTTT. As protein: CASSQDRYGNQPQHF. The genes are TRBV4-3 and TRBJ1-5; no clear D gene. The length of the CDR3 is 15 residues. Deletions cut 0 bases from V and 4 bases from J, with 10 bases between. Germline CDR1 reads LGHNA; CDR2 reads YSLEER.

The chain is built from TRBV19 and TRBJ2-1, with TRBD1 identical over 7 bases. V trimming: 6 bases; J trimming: 0 bases; junction bases outside the gene matches: 5. Germline V gene data show CDR1 as LNHDA and CDR2 as SQIVND (reference sequence). The CDR3 has 15 amino acids. Here the CDR3 DNA reads TGTGCCAGTAGGGCCAGGGGGAGCTCCTACAATGAGCAGTTCTTC. This sequence encodes CASRARGSSYNEQFF.

DNA of the CDR3: TGTGCCAGCAGTTACCCAGGGGCCACTGGAAACACCATATATTTT. This encodes CASSYPGATGNTIYF. V gene TRBV6-5 combines with J gene TRBJ1-3, with D maybe TRBD1 (6 bases). This CDR3 has 15 amino acids. Germline V gene sequence: CDR1 MNHEY, CDR2 SVGAGI. Trimming stripped 2 bases from V and 2 bases from J, with 10 bases between.

This chain's CDR3 is CASSLGGWNEQFF. In nucleotides, the CDR3 is TGTGCCAGCAGCTTAGGAGGGTGGAATGAGCAGTTCTTC. The gene calls are TRBV7-9 and TRBJ2-1, with D tentatively TRBD2 (5 bases). The germline gives CDR1 SEHNR, CDR2 FQNEAQ (reference sequence). Trimming took 1 base from V and 7 from J, leaving 8 bases between them. There are 13 residues in the CDR3.

This chain connects TRBV7-2 to TRBJ2-7; D perhaps matches TRBD2 (6 bases). The germline CDR1 and CDR2 sequences are SGHTA and FQGNSA. This CDR3 comprises 15 residues. Trimming shortened V by 4 bases and J by 5 bases, and 18 bases separated the two germline ends. The CDR3 spells CASSSSYGGPHEQYF. CDR3 sequence (DNA): TGTGCCAGCAGCTCATCCTACGGAGGGCCCCACGAGCAGTACTTC.

The rearrangement links TRBV3-1 (or the pseudogene TRBV3-2) to TRBJ1-5; no definite D call. The germline V gene encodes CDR1 LGHDT and CDR2 YNNKEL (reference sequence). The CDR3 has 14 amino acids. The V end was cut by 0 bases, the J end by 0 bases, with 3 bases between. CDR3 sequence: CASSQENSNQPQHF. In nucleotides, the CDR3 is TGTGCCAGCAGCCAAGAGAATAGCAATCAGCCCCAGCATTTT.

This clone showed up just a few times. The chain uses TRBV6-5 and TRBJ1-2; a possible D gene is TRBD1 (5 bases). Germline V CDR1 and CDR2: MNHEY, SVGAGI. This CDR3 region has 13 residues. Deletions cut 6 bases from V and 4 bases from J, with 12 bases between. Here the CDR3 DNA reads TGTGCCAGCAGGGTCGGAGGGGCCTATGGCTACACCTTC. Its protein product is CASRVGGAYGYTF.

The chain uses TRBV5-6 and TRBJ1-2; TRBD1 agrees at 10 bases. The junction had 1 base not matched to a gene; V was cut back by 0 bases and J by 5 bases. CDR1 is SGHDT and CDR2 is YYEEEE in the germline V gene. CDR3 size: 14 residues. The DNA of the CDR3 is TGTGCCAGCAGCTTGGGGGACAGGGGATATGGCTACACCTTC. Encoded protein: CASSLGDRGYGYTF.

This clone was counted once. The chain employs TRBV3-1 (or the pseudogene TRBV3-2) and TRBJ1-6; unclear D gene. This CDR3 comprises 19 residues. Between the trimmed V and J ends, which lost 1 base and 0 bases, there was a span of 16 bases. Germline CDR1 LGHDT, CDR2 YNNKEL (reference sequence). CDR3: CASSQGPPTPSSYNSPLHF. Here the CDR3 DNA reads TGTGCCAGCAGCCAAGGCCCCCCTACTCCGAGCTCCTATAATTCACCCCTCCACTTT.

The chain combines TRBV14 with TRBJ1-1, with D perhaps TRBD1 (6 bases). Trimming took off 4 bases at V and 11 bases at J, with 14 bases between the two ends. Germline-derived CDR1 and CDR2 are SGHDN and FVKESK. The CDR3 has 12 residues. The CDR3 bases are TGTGCCAGCAGCCCCTTGGGACACGAGGCTTTCTTT. Encoded protein: CASSPLGHEAFF.

This chain joins TRBV30 and TRBJ1-5, with D maybe TRBD1 (6 bases). V was shortened by 1 base and J by 5 bases, with 12 bases between the two germline ends. The CDR3 consists of 14 residues. In germline, CDR1 is GTSNPN, CDR2 SVGIG (reference sequence). DNA for the CDR3: TGTGCCTGGAGTGAAGGACAGAACTATCAGCCCCAGCATTTT. Translating it yields CAWSEGQNYQPQHF.

This chain joins TRBV6-5 and TRBJ1-2; 10 nucleotides agree with TRBD1. CDR1 MNHEY and CDR2 SVGAGI come from the germline V gene. With V trimmed by 1 base and J by 7 bases, 6 bases remained unmatched. This CDR3 contains 15 residues. In DNA, the CDR3 is TGTGCCAGCAGTTACTGGGACAGGGGAGGGAGTGGCTACACCTTC. Its translation is CASSYWDRGGSGYTF.

V and J are TRBV7-2 and TRBJ1-2; a weak D match, TRBD1 (6 bases). Trimming left V 5 bases short and J 8 bases short, with 21 bases between. This CDR3 contains 15 residues. Germline V gives CDR1 SGHTA, CDR2 FQGNSA. In DNA, the CDR3 is TGTGCCAGCAGCCTACGACAGGCCTTTGTCCAAGGCTACACCTTC. It yields the protein CASSLRQAFVQGYTF. Looking up the rest from reference TRBV7-2 and TRBJ1-2 gives the full variable domain: GAGVSQSPSNKVTEKGKDVELRCDPISGHTALYWYRQSLGQGLEFLIYFQGNSAPDKSGLPSDRFSAERTGGSVSTLTIQRTQQEDSAVYLCASSLRQAFVQGYTFGSGTRLTVV.

V usage is TRBV5-4 and J usage is TRBJ1-3, with a possible D match to TRBD1 (6 bases). Looked up from germline, CDR1 is SGHNT and CDR2 is YYREEE (reference sequence). V lost 2 bases and J lost 5, with 8 bases in between. The CDR3 length is 13 residues. CDR3 amino acids: CASSLQGRNTIYF. CDR3 nucleotide sequence: TGTGCCAGCAGCTTACAGGGAAGAAACACCATATATTTT.